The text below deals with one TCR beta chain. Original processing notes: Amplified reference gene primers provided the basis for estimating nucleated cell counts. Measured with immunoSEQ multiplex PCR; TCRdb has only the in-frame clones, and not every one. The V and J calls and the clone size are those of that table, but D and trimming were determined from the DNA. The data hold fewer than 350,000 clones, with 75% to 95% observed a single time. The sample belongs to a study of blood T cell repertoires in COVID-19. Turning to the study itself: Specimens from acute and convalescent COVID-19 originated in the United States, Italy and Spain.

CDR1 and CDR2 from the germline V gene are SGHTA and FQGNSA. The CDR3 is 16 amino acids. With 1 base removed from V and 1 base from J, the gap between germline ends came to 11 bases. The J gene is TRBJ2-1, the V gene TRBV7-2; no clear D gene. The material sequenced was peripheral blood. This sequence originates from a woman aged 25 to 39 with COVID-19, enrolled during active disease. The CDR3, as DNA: TGTGCCAGCAGCTTAGTTTGGCAGTTGTCCTACAATGAGCAGTTCTTC. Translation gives CASSLVWQLSYNEQFF.